This T cell receptor beta chain was captured in a study of vaccination and CD4 T cells after COVID-19 (dated by TCRdb to between 2021 and 2022). For context, the study as a whole: Convalescent patients had a positive SARS-CoV-2 result on nasal swab PCR, and of these patients, 8 or 9 had mild disease and one had severe disease. Post-COVID blood samples were collected from convalescent patients a median of around 100 days after diagnosis, with a range of roughly 30 to 161 days. In ten to eleven COVID-19 convalescent patients and 4 infection-naive healthy vaccine recipients, the spike-specific CD4+ TCR repertoire before mRNA vaccination was compared with the repertoire after mRNA vaccination. Each participant got two doses of either the Pfizer-BioNTech BNT162b2 vaccine (n=8) or the Moderna mRNA-1273 vaccine (n=2). Control cultures used a CEFX viral epitope pool as positive control, an HIV-1 Nef peptide pool as negative control, or no peptide. Post-vaccine blood samples were obtained a median of around 74 days after the second vaccine dose, with a range of about 12 to 241 days. The convalescent cohort comprised six males and four females, including two Hispanic individuals, seven Caucasians, two Asians and one multiracial person. Overlapping spike peptide pools from SARS-CoV-2 and from the common cold coronaviruses HCoV-NL63, HCoV-OC43 and HCoV-229E were used as culture stimuli.

V is pared back by 0 bases and J by 0 bases, with 12 bases lying between the germline termini. From the cysteine through the phenylalanine, the CDR3 covers 16 amino acids. The sequence is cut down to CDR3 DNA, 48 bases in frame from base 1. Looking up the germline V gene yields CDR1 SGHRS and CDR2 YFSETQ. Details on this clonotype: Its target antigen remains unknown. Within one base of it there is no much larger clone, and no base qualities were kept.

Library construction relied on PCR. DNA from cultured CD4+ T cells was subjected to TCR sequencing with the Oncomine TCR Beta short-read assay at the Johns Hopkins FTIC core. The QIAamp micro DNA kit was used to extract genomic DNA from the cultured CD4+ T cells. Oncomine TCR Beta libraries from cultured CD4+ T cells were pooled using unique dual indexes and sequenced on an Illumina iSeq 100. The source study handled its data this way. Non-productive sequences were removed, and CDR3s not starting with C, not ending with F or W, or shorter than 7 amino acids were discarded. The MANAFEST web application identified antigen-specific clonotypes by comparing peptide-stimulated wells against reference wells and other culture wells. To be called positive, a clone needed an FDR below 0.05, an odds ratio above 5, and a productive frequency above 0.1% in at least two of three replicate wells. A clonotype counted as cross-reactive if it showed significant expansion both in the SARS-CoV-2 spike wells and in at least one common cold coronavirus spike condition. Similarity between CDR3 sequences was evaluated in R version 3.6.1 using Levenshtein distances (stringdist) and unrooted phylogenetic trees (ape). The public reads were run again by TCRdb, first through fastp at Q25 and then through MiXCR, and only productive beta chains were kept. Every entry covers one CDR3 protein and lists the most common genes and DNA from its rows. TCRdb, not the original authors, processed these V and J calls. A total of roughly 4,500 distinct CDR3 sequences appear in this sample, approximately 19% of them only once. Over 12% of the sample rests with the top ten.

The treatment or condition label for this specimen denotes: roughly ten-day PBMC culture with coronavirus spike peptide pools or control peptides (ViraFEST assay). The ViraFEST assay was used in the study, in which antigen-specific T cells were expanded with peptide pools and expanded clonotypes were subsequently identified by TCR sequencing. The convalescent patients' positive SARS-CoV-2 PCR tests were from March to December 2020, which was before the Alpha, Beta and Delta variants emerged in the United States. Some 2 million PBMCs per well were cultured in IMDM with 5% human AB serum and 8.5 to 10 IU/ml IL-2, plus 10 ug/ml peptide pools. On days 3 and 7, half of the culture medium was replaced with fresh IL-2-containing medium. After roughly nine days of culture, CD4+ T cells were isolated by negative selection using the EasySep CD4+ T cell isolation kit. Ficoll-Paque Plus gradient centrifugation was used to isolate PBMCs from whole blood, and the isolated PBMCs were then either used fresh or cryopreserved at -140C. Each culture condition was generally run in triplicate wells.

Points the paper makes about the study in general: In convalescent patients, a median roughly 85% of post-vaccine SARS-CoV-2-reactive clones were detected only after vaccination, suggesting vaccine-specific priming. The number of convalescent patients in the study was relatively small, and the study did not examine early timepoints following natural infection. Although the median number of SARS-CoV-2-reactive clonotypes went up from fewer than 25 after infection to some 37 after vaccination, the increase was not significant. Of the vaccine-specific clones in convalescent patients, 304 of 307, or nearly all, reacted only to SARS-CoV-2 spike and did not cross-react with common cold coronaviruses.

This sequence originates from a human donor who had recovered from COVID-19. Sequencing used CD4+ T cells from blood, cultured in vitro. Recombination connected TRBV5-1 to TRBJ1-2; the best D guess is TRBD1, with 6 bases matching. The base sequence is TGCGCCAGCAGCTTGGAGGGACACCTTCCTAACTATGGCTACACCTTC. The encoded protein is CASSLEGHLPNYGYTF.